Sequencing of this T cell receptor beta chain was carried out in a study of T-cell memory formation after mild COVID-19. From germline, CDR1 is MDHEN and CDR2 SYDVKM. This CDR3 region has 14 residues. Trimming took off 2 bases at V and 6 bases at J, with 11 bases between the two ends. 5'RACE with constant-segment primers yielded barcoded, UMI-tagged TCR alpha and TCR beta cDNA libraries. TCRdb re-called the 5' RACE reads with MiXCR, one entry per CDR3 protein. The top ten hold about two fifths of the sample, which has about 110,000 distinct CDR3 sequences, over 20% seen once. The specimen was PBMCs or a T cell subset sorted from them (not recorded which). This clonotype originated in a young man who had mild COVID-19 (a few samples of this study predate the infection). Cell type and time point are not known. The chain is built from TRBV28 and TRBJ1-3; D gene unclear. The CDR3 DNA is TGTGCCAGCAGTTTAGTCGGATTTGTAAACACCATATATTTT. This codes for CASSLVGFVNTIYF.